A selection of T cell receptor beta chains follows, all from one sample in a study of identical twins' blood T cells. Via MiXCR, TCRdb re-called the 5' RACE reads, giving one row per CDR3 protein. The data show about 370,000 distinct CDR3 sequences, with under 30% seen just once and approximately 6.6% held by the top ten. The specimen was PBMCs. These receptors originate from a woman aged 18-49 years in good health. The CDR3 runs from the conserved cysteine through the conserved F or W. D genes are given only for firm matches. Expanded clones are given a class, and other clones once, few, many or no size at all.

CDR3nt | CDR3aa | j_gene | v_gene | d_gene | abundance
TGTGCCAGCAGCGTCTCCGGGACTAGGGATACTGAAGCTTTCTTT | CASSVSGTRDTEAFF | TRBJ1-1 | TRBV9 | - | -
TGTGCCAGTAGTATTCGGTGGGATGAAAAACTGTTTTTT | CASSIRWDEKLFF | TRBJ1-4 | TRBV19 | - | many
TGTGCCAGCAGCTTAATAGGGGCAGCAAATCAGCCCCAGCATTTT | CASSLIGAANQPQHF | TRBJ1-5 | TRBV7-8 | - | -
TGTGCCAGCGAAATTACAGGGGAATCACCCCTCCACTTT | CASEITGESPLHF | TRBJ1-6 | TRBV2 | TRBD1 | -
TGTGCCAGCAGTTCGACTAGAGACAATGAGCAGTTCTTC | CASSSTRDNEQFF | TRBJ2-1 | TRBV6-5 | - | -
TGTGCCAGCAGTTTCATAGCGGGGGTTAAGGAGCAGTACTTC | CASSFIAGVKEQYF | TRBJ2-7 | TRBV27 | TRBD2 | -
TGCAGTGCTAGAGATCTGCAGGGGAGCTCCTATAATTCACCCCTCCACTTT | CSARDLQGSSYNSPLHF | TRBJ1-6 | TRBV20-1 | - | few
TGTGCCAGCAGCCGGGACAGGGACACCGGGGAGCTGTTTTTT | CASSRDRDTGELFF | TRBJ2-2 | TRBV6-4 | TRBD1 | -
TGTGCCAGCAGCTTAGAAGGTAGCGGGGGCTCCTACGAGCAGTACTTC | CASSLEGSGGSYEQYF | TRBJ2-7 | TRBV13 | TRBD2 | -
TGCAGCGTTGCTGGACAGAACTATGGCTACACCTTC | CSVAGQNYGYTF | TRBJ1-2 | TRBV29-1 | - | many
TGCGCCAGCAGCTTCGGGGATTACAATGAGCAGTTCTTC | CASSFGDYNEQFF | TRBJ2-1 | TRBV5-1 | - | -
TGTGCCAGCAGCCTAGGACAGGGGGCACCCAAAAACATTCAGTACTTC | CASSLGQGAPKNIQYF | TRBJ2-4 | TRBV14 | TRBD1 | -
TGTGCCGGACGGGACACTACCTCGAACACTGAAGCTTTCTTT | CAGRDTTSNTEAFF | TRBJ1-1 | TRBV7-9 | - | -